The source of this T cell receptor (beta chain) is a study of T cell repertoires in cytomegalovirus infection. Study-wide results and limits: Predominance within the ex vivo response was attributable to HLA-C-restricted CMV-specific TCR beta clonotypes. Using cumulative public TCR beta family frequency, the authors identified those who carried CMV together with the relevant HLA.

CDR1 SGHTA and CDR2 FQGNSA come from the germline V gene. This CDR3 region has 13 residues. V dropped 0 bases and J dropped 7; count of bases not matched to a gene: 0. MiXCR, run by TCRdb on the reads, gives a single entry per CDR3 protein. The sample lists hundreds of thousands of distinct CDR3 sequences, around 31% seen once, with roughly 18% in the top ten. The table lists this clonotype with many counts. What it recognizes is unknown. The chain carries TRBV7-2 and TRBJ2-4; TRBD1 agrees at 7 bases. Sequences were derived from cultured PBMCs, sampled from culture after CMV antigen stimulation. This TCR was recovered from a human donor in good health (CMV status not recorded). Some clones in this sample may be carry-over from other donors' samples. This CDR3 is CASSLARGNIQYF. CDR3 coding DNA: TGTGCCAGCAGCTTAGCCAGGGGGAACATTCAGTACTTC.